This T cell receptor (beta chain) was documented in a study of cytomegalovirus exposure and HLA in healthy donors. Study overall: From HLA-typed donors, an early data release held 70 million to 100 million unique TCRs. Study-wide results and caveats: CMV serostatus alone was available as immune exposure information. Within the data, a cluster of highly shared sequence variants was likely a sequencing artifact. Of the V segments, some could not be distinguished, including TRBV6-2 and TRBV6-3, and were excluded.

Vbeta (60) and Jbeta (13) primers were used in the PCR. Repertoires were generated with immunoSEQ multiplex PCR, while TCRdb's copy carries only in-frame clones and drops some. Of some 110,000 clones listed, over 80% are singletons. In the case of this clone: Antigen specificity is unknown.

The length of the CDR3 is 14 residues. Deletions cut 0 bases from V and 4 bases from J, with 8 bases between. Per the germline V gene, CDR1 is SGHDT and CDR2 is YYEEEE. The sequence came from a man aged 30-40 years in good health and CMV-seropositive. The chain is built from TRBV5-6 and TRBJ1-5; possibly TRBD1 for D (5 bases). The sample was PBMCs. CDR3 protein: CASSLVGPNQPQHF. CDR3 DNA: TGTGCCAGCAGCTTGGTGGGGCCTAATCAGCCCCAGCATTTT. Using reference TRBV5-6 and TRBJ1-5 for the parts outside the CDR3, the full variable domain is DAGVTQSPTHLIKTRGQQVTLRCSPKSGHDTVSWYQQALGQGPQFIFQYYEEEERQRGNFPDRFSGHQFPNYSSELNVNALLLGDSALYLCASSLVGPNQPQHFGDGTRLSIL.